These 9 T cell receptor beta chains came from one sample sequenced in a study of T cells after yellow fever vaccination. TCRdb reprocessed the 5' RACE reads via MiXCR and lists one record per CDR3 protein. Of some 49,000 distinct CDR3 sequences detected, 5% to 7% appear once; the ten largest clones hold 10%. The sequencing used PBMCs, either bulk or a sorted T-cell subset (CD4+, CD8+, memory, or dextramer-sorted; not recorded which), collected 45 days after the yellow fever booster vaccination. These receptors were obtained from a man aged 25-45 years who received the YFV17D yellow fever vaccine.

This clonotype appeared many times. The chain recombines TRBV24-1 with TRBJ2-1; the D gene is possibly TRBD2 (5 bases). The CDR3 totals 16 residues. Between the trimmed V and J ends, which lost 7 bases and 2 bases, there was a span of 17 bases. Per germline, CDR1 KGHDR and CDR2 SFDVKD. The CDR3 region has the DNA TGTGCCACCAGAGGCAGCGGAGCGACTCCCTACAATGAGCAGTTCTTC. It specifies CATRGSGATPYNEQFF.

The table lists this clonotype with a few counts. The chain couples TRBV7-2 to TRBJ1-2; no definite D call. With 2 bases removed from V and 5 bases from J, the gap between germline ends came to 6 bases. Germline assignment: CDR1 SGHTA and CDR2 FQGNSA. The CDR3 contains 12 residues. This chain's CDR3 is CASSLTSYGYTF. The CDR3, as DNA: TGTGCCAGCAGCTTAACATCTTATGGCTACACCTTC.

The chain uses TRBV5-1 and TRBJ2-3; D is unresolved. The germline gives CDR1 SGHRS, CDR2 YFSETQ. Deletions cut 1 base from V and 1 base from J, with 7 bases between. The CDR3 runs to 14 residues. This CDR3 reads CASSLFMGTDTQYF. CDR3 DNA sequence: TGCGCCAGCAGCTTGTTTATGGGCACAGATACGCAGTATTTT.

In its sample, this clonotype was seen many times. The rearrangement links TRBV20-1 to TRBJ1-4, with D hard to call. CDR3 length equals 13 residues. Germline loops: CDR1 DFQATT, CDR2 SNEGSKA (reference sequence). The CDR3 spells CANSPEGNEKLFF. CDR3 nucleotide sequence: TGCGCGAACTCCCCCGAAGGGAATGAAAAACTGTTTTTT.

Of note for this clonotype: The junction differs from germline at one of its ends, possibly a read error. V usage is TRBV20-1 and J usage is TRBJ2-1, with TRBD2 identical over 12 bases. There are 16 residues in the CDR3. CDR1 is DFQATT, CDR2 SNEGSKA, per germline (reference sequence). The CDR3 bases are TGCTGTGCTTTGGCCCTAGCGGGAGGGCCCTACAATGAGCAGTTCTTC. Amino acids: CCALALAGGPYNEQFF.

This clonotype was found a few times. The chain links TRBV23-1 to TRBJ1-5; a weak D match, TRBD1 (5 bases). TRBV23-1 is sorted into the ORF group, with uncertain function. The CDR3 is 15 residues long. Trimming pared 5 bases from V and 5 bases from J, leaving 16 bases between. The CDR3 loop reads CASSLPGKGDQPQHF. The CDR3 nucleotides are TGCGCCAGCAGTTTACCAGGGAAAGGGGATCAGCCCCAGCATTTT.

There are many counts of this clonotype. The chain employs TRBV7-6 and TRBJ2-1; the D is unclear. The V gene's germline CDR1 is SGHVS and CDR2 FNYEAQ. The CDR3 is 13 amino acids. V was pared by 0 bases and J by 9 bases, with 9 bases between. The CDR3 region has the DNA TGTGCCAGCAGCTTAGCTCTAAGTGGTGAGCAGTTCTTC. Translation: CASSLALSGEQFF.

This clonotype was detected a few times. The gene calls are TRBV7-9 and TRBJ2-5, with a possible D match to TRBD2 (5 bases). V dropped 10 bases and J dropped 7 bases, with 19 bases sitting between them. This CDR3 spans 13 amino acids. The germline V gene encodes CDR1 SEHNR and CDR2 FQNEAQ (reference sequence). The CDR3 nucleotides read TGTGCCACCACCTCCCTGGTAGAGGGGACCCAGTACTTC. It is translated as CATTSLVEGTQYF.

This clonotype was detected only a few times. This chain connects TRBV10-3 to TRBJ2-5; the match to TRBD2 covers 11 bases. From germline, CDR1 is ENHRY and CDR2 SYGVKD. Germline trimming cut 4 bases from V and 0 bases from J; bases unmatched to any gene: 4. The CDR3 has 16 residues. CDR3 region: CAISGGTSGNQETQYF. The CDR3 DNA reads TGTGCCATCAGTGGTGGGACTAGCGGAAACCAAGAGACCCAGTACTTC.